The 23 T cell receptor beta chains reported below all come from one sample, sequenced in a study of Ad26.COV2.S vaccination and SARS-CoV-2 variants. Treatment here: about 20 received Ad26.COV2.S at low or high dose, single or two shots; several received placebo; per-sample allocation not given. Sampling happened 63 days after the first vaccine or placebo injection. Sequencing was performed with immunoSEQ multiplex PCR; in TCRdb, only in-frame clones are kept and a portion is missing. Here the sample spans around 450,000 clones, 90% being singletons. The starting material was peripheral blood, obtained in a trial of Ad26.COV2.S vaccine versus placebo. Receptors originate from a person aged 18-65 years who received the Ad26.COV2.S COVID-19 vaccine or a placebo.

The V call is TRBV28, the J call TRBJ2-7; 9 bases map to TRBD1. The trim removed 7 bases at V and 3 bases at J, leaving 19 bases unmatched. Germline V lookup: CDR1 MDHEN, CDR2 SYDVKM. The length of the CDR3 is 18 residues. For the CDR3, the DNA is TGTGCCAGCATCCCCACTCCGGGACAGGGCAATATAGGCTACGAGCAGTACTTC. Translating it yields CASIPTPGQGNIGYEQYF.

This rearrangement joins TRBV19 to TRBJ1-5; 10 nucleotides align to TRBD1. The germline V gene has CDR1 LNHDA and CDR2 SQIVND (reference sequence). This CDR3 is built from 16 residues. V was pared by 6 bases and J by 3 bases, with 8 bases of the junction left unmatched. CDR3 sequence: CASSRGQGVTNQPQHF. As DNA, the CDR3 is TGTGCCAGTAGCCGCGGACAGGGGGTAACCAATCAGCCCCAGCATTTT.

This chain connects TRBV2 to TRBJ2-2; maybe TRBD1 (6 bases). Germline values: CDR1 SNHLY, CDR2 FYNNEI. The CDR3 sequence is 14 residues long. V dropped 7 bases and J dropped 6 bases, with 15 bases sitting between them. The CDR3, as DNA: TGTGCCAGCACCCGTAACAGGGCCGCCGGGGAGCTGTTTTTT. It encodes CASTRNRAAGELFF.

This clone was counted between two and nine times. The rearrangement joins TRBV10-3 to TRBJ1-5, with TRBD1 matching over 7 bases. The CDR3 contains 15 residues. Germline lookup yields CDR1 ENHRY and CDR2 SYGVKD. Trimming took 4 bases from V and 0 from J; bases not matched to a gene: 3. CDR3 region: CAISGRDSSNQPQHF. The CDR3 DNA sequence: TGTGCCATCAGTGGCCGGGACAGTAGCAATCAGCCCCAGCATTTT.

The rearrangement joins TRBV19 to TRBJ2-3; D possibly corresponds to TRBD1 (5 bases). The CDR3 is 15 amino acids. V was trimmed by 3 bases and J by 5 bases, leaving 15 bases between them. CDR1 and CDR2 (germline): LNHDA, SQIVND (reference sequence). Written as DNA, the CDR3 is TGTGCCAGTAGTATTGGGGCCGGCATGGTAGATACGCAGTATTTT. This encodes CASSIGAGMVDTQYF.

The rearrangement joins TRBV3-1 (or the pseudogene TRBV3-2) to TRBJ1-5, with TRBD1 identical over 7 bases. The V and J ends lost 5 bases and 2 bases, in that order; junction bases with no gene match: 3. Germline V lookup: CDR1 LGHDT, CDR2 YNNKEL (reference sequence). The CDR3 runs 14 residues. The CDR3 nucleotides read TGTGCCAGCAGCTTAGGGACAGGCAATCAGCCCCAGCATTTT. Residues: CASSLGTGNQPQHF.

The chain combines TRBV19 with TRBJ2-7; a weak D match, TRBD1 (5 bases). With 3 bases removed from V and 2 bases from J, the gap between germline ends came to 11 bases. In germline, CDR1 is LNHDA, CDR2 SQIVND (reference sequence). The CDR3 extends over 14 amino acids. CDR3 residues: CASSMPGLTYEQYF. For the CDR3, the DNA is TGTGCCAGTAGTATGCCAGGGTTAACCTACGAGCAGTACTTC.

The chain carries TRBV9 and TRBJ2-2; 11 bases are a match to TRBD1. Losses at the gene ends were 5 bases for V and 4 bases for J; bases not matched to a gene: 4. This CDR3 contains 15 residues. Germline V lookup: CDR1 SGDLS, CDR2 YYNGEE. Here the CDR3 reads CASSPGQGATGELFF. CDR3 DNA: TGTGCCAGCAGTCCCGGACAGGGGGCCACCGGGGAGCTGTTTTTT.

The chain couples TRBV11-1 to TRBJ2-2, with 12 bases matching TRBD1. Germline trimming cut 3 bases from V and 7 bases from J; bases unmatched to any gene: 6. The CDR3 runs 16 residues. In germline, CDR1 is SGHAT, CDR2 FQDESV (reference sequence). CDR3 loop: CASSFAGTGGGGELFF. CDR3 DNA sequence: TGTGCCAGCAGCTTCGCCGGGACAGGGGGCGGCGGGGAGCTGTTTTTT.

J is TRBJ2-1 and V is TRBV12-5, with 8 nucleotides matching TRBD2. This CDR3 is 15 amino acids long. Germline V lookup: CDR1 LGHNT, CDR2 FRNRAP. V lost 6 bases, J lost 2 bases, and 6 bases stayed unmatched. CDR3 in amino acids: CASGLTSGPYNEQFF. CDR3 coding DNA: TGTGCTAGTGGCCTCACTAGCGGTCCCTACAATGAGCAGTTCTTC. Using reference TRBV12-5 and TRBJ2-1 for the parts outside the CDR3, the full variable domain is DARVTQTPRHKVTEMGQEVTMRCQPILGHNTVFWYRQTMMQGLELLAYFRNRAPLDDSGMPKDRFSAEMPDATLATLKIQPSEPRDSAVYFCASGLTSGPYNEQFFGPGTRLTVL.

V is TRBV9 and J is TRBJ1-4; D is ambiguous. The CDR3 has 18 residues. Germline V gene sequence: CDR1 SGDLS, CDR2 YYNGEE. The V end was cut by 0 bases, the J end by 0 bases, with 15 bases between. CDR3 region: CASSVGWGNGATNEKLFF. Written as DNA, the CDR3 is TGTGCCAGCAGCGTAGGATGGGGAAATGGGGCAACTAATGAAAAACTGTTTTTT.

The rearrangement links TRBV5-1 to TRBJ2-7; TRBD1 aligns across 9 bases. Germline lookup yields CDR1 SGHRS and CDR2 YFSETQ. The CDR3 is 14 residues long. Trimming removed 1 base from V and 6 bases from J; junction bases left unmatched: 5. As DNA, the CDR3 is TGCGCCAGCAGCTTGCGGGACAGGGAGAGCGAGCAGTACTTC. Amino acids: CASSLRDRESEQYF.

The V and J genes are TRBV7-3 and TRBJ2-7; 16 positions agree with TRBD2. After removal of 3 bases from V and 4 bases from J, the junction contained 9 bases not matched to a gene. The CDR3 consists of 18 residues. Germline V CDR1 and CDR2: SGHTA, FQGTGA. The CDR3 region has the DNA TGTGCCAGCAGCTTTCCGTGGGGACTAGCGGGAGGGAAGTACGAGCAGTACTTC. Translation gives CASSFPWGLAGGKYEQYF.

This clone was recorded once. Other DNA sequences in this sample translate to the same CDR3. The chain uses TRBV28 and TRBJ1-5; D gene ambiguous. The CDR3 sequence is 13 residues long. The germline V and J ends were trimmed by 1 base and 4 bases, with 5 bases remaining between them. Per germline, CDR1 MDHEN and CDR2 SYDVKM. The CDR3 DNA reads as TGTGCCAGCAGTTTATTGGGGAATCAGCCCCAGCATTTT. Encoded protein: CASSLLGNQPQHF.

The chain has TRBV20-1 and TRBJ2-1; 10 bases align to TRBD2. Germline V gives CDR1 DFQATT, CDR2 SNEGSKA (reference sequence). The CDR3 sequence is 18 residues long. The V gene end was trimmed by 3 bases and the J gene end by 7 bases; junction bases not matched to a gene: 18. The DNA of the CDR3 is TGCAGTGCTAGTGAGCGCCTAGCGGGAGAGGGCCCTCTGAATGAGCAGTTCTTC. Translating gives CSASERLAGEGPLNEQFF.

The genes are TRBV2 and TRBJ1-6; TRBD1 is a possible D gene (5 bases). Germline V gives CDR1 SNHLY, CDR2 FYNNEI. The CDR3 is 14 amino acids. Trimming took 3 bases from V and 7 from J, leaving 10 bases between them. CDR3 sequence: CASSEGGSNSPLHF. CDR3 bases: TGTGCCAGCAGTGAGGGGGGGTCCAATTCACCCCTCCACTTT.

This chain connects TRBV5-6 to TRBJ2-3; unclear D gene. This CDR3 spans 15 amino acids. Looked up from germline, CDR1 is SGHDT and CDR2 is YYEEEE. Trimming took off 0 bases at V and 2 bases at J, with 10 bases between the two ends. CDR3 amino acids: CASSLVGISTDTQYF. The CDR3 coding sequence is TGTGCCAGCAGCTTGGTTGGCATTTCCACAGATACGCAGTATTTT.

This sequence joins TRBV24-1 and TRBJ2-1; TRBD2 matches 10 bases. This CDR3 contains 16 residues. Germline V gene data show CDR1 as KGHDR and CDR2 as SFDVKD. The junction had 9 bases not matched to a gene; V was cut back by 3 bases and J by 8 bases. CDR3 sequence (DNA): TGTGCCACCAGTGATAATAGTCTAGCGGGAGCAGATGAGCAGTTCTTC. Protein sequence: CATSDNSLAGADEQFF.

J is TRBJ1-5 and V is TRBV28, with D unresolved. The V end was cut by 4 bases, the J end by 2 bases, with 6 bases between. Germline V lookup: CDR1 MDHEN, CDR2 SYDVKM. The CDR3 is 13 amino acids. CDR3 protein: CASSYGGNQPQHF. For the CDR3, the DNA is TGTGCCAGCAGTTATGGGGGCAATCAGCCCCAGCATTTT. Supplemented by reference TRBV28 and TRBJ1-5, the full variable domain reads DVKVTQSSRYLVKRTGEKVFLECVQDMDHENMFWYRQDPGLGLRLIYFSYDVKMKEKGDIPEGYSVSREKKERFSLILESASTNQTSMYLCASSYGGNQPQHFGDGTRLSIL.

The chain has TRBV7-9 and TRBJ1-1; tentatively, D is TRBD1 (5 bases). Trimming left V 3 bases short and J 5 bases short, with 19 bases between. The CDR3 covers 16 residues. Germline CDR1 is SEHNR and CDR2 is FQNEAQ (reference sequence). DNA for the CDR3: TGTGCCAGCAGCTTTCGTCTAACCGGGGGGTGGACTGAAGCTTTCTTT. This encodes CASSFRLTGGWTEAFF.

The CDR3 spells CASSKQGRETQYF. In nucleotides, the CDR3 is TGTGCCAGCAGCAAGCAGGGGAGGGAGACCCAGTACTTC. The chain joins TRBV7-8 to TRBJ2-5; perhaps D is TRBD1 or TRBD2 (6 bases each). Per the germline V gene, CDR1 is SGHVS and CDR2 is FQNEAQ. The CDR3 covers 13 residues. The V end was cut by 5 bases, the J end by 5 bases, with 12 bases between.

CDR3 region: CASRGASTEAFF. The DNA of the CDR3 is TGTGCCAGCAGGGGGGCTAGCACTGAAGCTTTCTTT. The gene calls are TRBV9 and TRBJ1-1; D perhaps matches TRBD1 (6 bases). The CDR3 is 12 amino acids. With 5 bases removed from V and 4 bases from J, the gap between germline ends came to 9 bases. Germline V lookup: CDR1 SGDLS, CDR2 YYNGEE. Full variable domain (remainder filled in from reference TRBV9 and TRBJ1-1): DSGVTQTPKHLITATGQRVTLRCSPRSGDLSVYWYQQSLDQGLQFLIQYYNGEERAKGNILERFSAQQFPDLHSELNLSSLELGDSALYFCASRGASTEAFFGQGTRLTVV.

The chain joins TRBV7-8 to TRBJ2-5; no clear D gene. V gave up 4 bases and J gave up 2 bases, with 14 bases separating them. Germline CDR1 SGHVS, CDR2 FQNEAQ. The CDR3 consists of 15 residues. CDR3 coding DNA: TGTGCCAGCAGCTCCGCGAGCATCGGGCAAGAGACCCAGTACTTC. Its protein is CASSSASIGQETQYF.